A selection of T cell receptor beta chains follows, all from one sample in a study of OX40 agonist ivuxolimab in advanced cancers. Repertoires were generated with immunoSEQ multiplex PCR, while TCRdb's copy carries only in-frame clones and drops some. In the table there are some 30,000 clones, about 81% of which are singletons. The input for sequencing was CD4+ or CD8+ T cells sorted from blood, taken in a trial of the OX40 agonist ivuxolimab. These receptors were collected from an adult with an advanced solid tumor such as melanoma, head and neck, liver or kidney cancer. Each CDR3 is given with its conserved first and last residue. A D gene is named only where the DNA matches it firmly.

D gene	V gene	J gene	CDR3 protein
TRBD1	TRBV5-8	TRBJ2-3	CASSLGQGTTDTQYF
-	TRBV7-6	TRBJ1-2	CASSLGEGTYYGYTF
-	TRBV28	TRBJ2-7	CASSPLGAGQQYF
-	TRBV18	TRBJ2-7	CASSPPFSYEQYF
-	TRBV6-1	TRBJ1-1	CAGGNTEAFF
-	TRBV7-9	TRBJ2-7	CASSFGAYEQYF
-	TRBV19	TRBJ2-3	CASSIEHSTDTQYF
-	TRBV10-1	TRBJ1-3	CASGSGSGNTIYF
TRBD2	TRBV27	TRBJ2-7	CASSRFSGGKTYEQYF
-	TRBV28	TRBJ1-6	CASSFRSYNSPLHF
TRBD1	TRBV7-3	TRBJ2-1	CASSGWHLEGANSYSEQFF
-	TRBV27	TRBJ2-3	CASSFSLWGTDTQYF
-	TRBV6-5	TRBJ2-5	CASTASGGAETQYF
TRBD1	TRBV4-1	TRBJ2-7	CASSYGTGTYEQYF
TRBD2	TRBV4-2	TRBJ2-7	CASSQDSGLAGPTAEQYF
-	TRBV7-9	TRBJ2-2	CASSYRATGELFF
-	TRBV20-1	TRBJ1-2	CSARDNYGYTF
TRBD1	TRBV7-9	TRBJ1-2	CASSPAWTGDYGYTF
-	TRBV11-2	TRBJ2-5	CASSSVKETQYF
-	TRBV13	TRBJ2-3	CASSSGLSTDTQYF
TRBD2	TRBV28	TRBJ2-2	CASTQNGAGGPVELFF